This passage covers 30 T cell receptor beta chains from one sample sequenced in a study of post-analysis software for immune sequencing data. Findings of the study overall: Four or five TRBV segments, TRBV5-6, TRBV5-1 and TRBV20-1 among them, were found more frequent in patients than controls.

What these receptors recognize is not known. Unique molecular identifiers were present in the TCR beta cDNA libraries. TCRdb passed the PCR reads through MiXCR, listing each CDR3 protein once. The sample includes about 460,000 distinct CDR3 sequences, less than 45% of them seen just once. Source material: blood. All receptors come from a girl under 18 with multiple sclerosis.

V is TRBV29-1 and J is TRBJ2-2, with 10 bases matching TRBD2. The V gene's germline CDR1 is SQVTM and CDR2 ANQGSEA. There are 14 residues in the CDR3. Trimming at V came to 4 bases and at J to 6 bases, leaving 5 bases not matched to a gene. The CDR3 DNA is TGCAGCGTTGGGCCTAGCGGGAGTCCCGGGGAGCTGTTTTTT. Its protein product is CSVGPSGSPGELFF.

The rearrangement uses TRBV5-1 and TRBJ2-1, with 12 bases aligning to TRBD2. Germline-derived CDR1 and CDR2 are SGHRS and YFSETQ. This CDR3 region has 16 residues. Unmatched junction bases numbered 5, after V lost 5 bases and J lost 2 bases. CDR3 nucleotides: TGCGCCAGCAGGCTAGCGGGAGGGGTGGCCTACAATGAGCAGTTCTTC. This translates into CASRLAGGVAYNEQFF.

The chain couples TRBV7-2 to TRBJ1-5, with D tentatively TRBD1 (6 bases). Trimming shortened V by 1 base and J by 7 bases, and 11 bases separated the two germline ends. CDR3 length: 14 amino acids. Germline values: CDR1 SGHTA, CDR2 FQGNSA. Here the CDR3 reads CASSLGVRGQPQHF. CDR3 nucleotides: TGTGCCAGCAGCTTAGGTGTCAGGGGACAGCCCCAGCATTTT.

This clonotype was observed a few times. In DNA form, the CDR3 reads TGCGCCAGCAGCCAAGATCCCGGACTAGCGGGGAATGAGCAGTTCTTC. This translates into CASSQDPGLAGNEQFF. The chain is built from TRBV4-1 and TRBJ2-1; TRBD2 matches 12 bases. There are 16 residues in the CDR3. J lost 7 bases, V lost 0 bases, and 4 bases had no gene match. The V gene's germline CDR1 is MGHRA and CDR2 YSYEKL.

This clonotype has only a few counts. The rearrangement links TRBV5-1 to TRBJ2-7; TRBD2 aligns across 10 bases. The CDR3 is made up of 15 amino acids. Trimming took 4 bases from V and 3 from J; bases not matched to a gene: 7. Per the germline V gene, CDR1 is SGHRS and CDR2 is YFSETQ. The CDR3 is CASSTGTSVVYEQYF. The CDR3 coding sequence is TGCGCCAGCAGCACCGGGACTAGCGTAGTCTACGAGCAGTACTTC.

V and J are TRBV7-2 and TRBJ2-4; D is unclear. Trimming left V 0 bases short and J 5 bases short, with 5 bases between. CDR3 size: 13 residues. Germline V gene sequence: CDR1 SGHTA, CDR2 FQGNSA. CDR3 protein: CASSLAVQNIQYF. DNA for the CDR3: TGTGCCAGCAGCTTAGCTGTCCAAAACATTCAGTACTTC.

J is TRBJ2-3 and V is TRBV20-1; D may be TRBD2 (6 bases). The CDR3 runs to 13 residues. Germline values: CDR1 DFQATT, CDR2 SNEGSKA (reference sequence). Trimming took off 5 bases at V and 5 bases at J, with 14 bases between the two ends. The CDR3 DNA follows: TGCAGTGCTGGGGACTCGTTTGGAGATACGCAGTATTTT. This codes for CSAGDSFGDTQYF.

Only a few counts were recorded for this clonotype. V usage is TRBV28 and J usage is TRBJ1-2; the D is unclear. Trimming took 3 bases from V and 2 from J, leaving 7 bases between them. The CDR3 length is 13 residues. From germline, CDR1 is MDHEN and CDR2 SYDVKM. CDR3 region: CASSFSRNYGYTF. CDR3 nucleotides: TGTGCCAGCAGTTTTTCCCGGAACTATGGCTACACCTTC.

The gene calls are TRBV25-1 and TRBJ2-3; TRBD2 matches 9 bases. Germline-derived CDR1 and CDR2 are MGHDK and SYGVNS. V was pared by 1 base and J by 3 bases, with 5 bases of the junction left unmatched. The CDR3 covers 16 residues. Here the CDR3 DNA reads TGTGCCAGCAGTGAATCCGGTAGCGGGAGAACAGATACGCAGTATTTT. Protein: CASSESGSGRTDTQYF.

The chain employs TRBV24-1 and TRBJ2-3; tentatively, D is TRBD1 or TRBD2 (6 bases each). This CDR3 region has 15 residues. V was pared by 5 bases and J by 3 bases, with 14 bases between. CDR1 and CDR2 from the germline V gene are KGHDR and SFDVKD. In DNA form, the CDR3 reads TGTGCCACCAGTGTTCGGGGGCGGATGACAGATACGCAGTATTTT. This codes for CATSVRGRMTDTQYF.

This chain joins TRBV10-3 and TRBJ2-1; 9 bases align to TRBD2. The germline V gene encodes CDR1 ENHRY and CDR2 SYGVKD. This CDR3 is 13 amino acids long. V was clipped by 8 bases and J by 13 bases; unmatched bases: 12. CDR3 loop: CAISSAGGPEQFF. In nucleotides, the CDR3 is TGTGCCATCTCCTCGGCGGGAGGGCCGGAACAGTTCTTC.

This clonotype was seen a few times. V gene TRBV29-1 combines with J gene TRBJ1-2, with TRBD1 matching 9 bases. The germline CDR1 and CDR2 sequences are SQVTM and ANQGSEA. V dropped 6 bases and J dropped 3; count of bases not matched to a gene: 5. The CDR3 has 13 amino acids. CDR3 nucleotides: TGCAGCGTGCTACAGGGGGCCTACTATGGCTACACCTTC. Translating gives CSVLQGAYYGYTF. Full variable domain (missing parts from reference TRBV29-1 and TRBJ1-2): SAVISQKPSRDICQRGTSLTIQCQVDSQVTMMFWYRQQPGQSLTLIATANQGSEATYESGFVIDKFPISRPNLTFSTLTVSNMSPEDSSIYLCSVLQGAYYGYTFGSGTRLTVV.

V and J are TRBV6-5 and TRBJ2-1, with 7 bases lining up with TRBD2. Losses at the gene ends were 2 bases for V and 8 bases for J; bases not matched to a gene: 6. This CDR3 is built from 14 residues. Germline CDR1 is MNHEY and CDR2 is SVGAGI. The CDR3 nucleotides are TGTGCCAGCAGTTACGGGGGGGAGCTTGATGAGCAGTTCTTC. Translation gives CASSYGGELDEQFF.

The chain uses TRBV5-1 and TRBJ2-5; weak D call: TRBD2 (6 bases). The CDR3 length is 14 residues. Germline V gene data show CDR1 as SGHRS and CDR2 as YFSETQ. The V end lost 3 bases, the J end lost 3 bases, and 12 bases lay between the germline ends. This CDR3 is CASSSGGKEETQYF. Here the CDR3 DNA reads TGCGCCAGCAGCTCCGGAGGGAAAGAAGAGACCCAGTACTTC.

The rearrangement uses TRBV5-1 and TRBJ2-7; D gene uncertain. V was cut by 3 bases and J by 0 bases, with 13 bases left in between. Per the germline V gene, CDR1 is SGHRS and CDR2 is YFSETQ. The length of the CDR3 is 15 residues. The DNA of the CDR3 is TGCGCCAGCAGCTCTCGATCGGTGAGCTCCTACGAGCAGTACTTC. It yields the protein CASSSRSVSSYEQYF. Supplemented by reference TRBV5-1 and TRBJ2-7, the full variable domain reads KAGVTQTPRYLIKTRGQQVTLSCSPISGHRSVSWYQQTPGQGLQFLFEYFSETQRNKGNFPGRFSGRQFSNSRSEMNVSTLELGDSALYLCASSSRSVSSYEQYFGPGTRLTVT.

In its sample, this clonotype was seen once. This chain joins TRBV15 and TRBJ2-1, with D perhaps TRBD2 (6 bases). Matching the DNA end better, TRBJ2-7 makes the J call doubtful. Germline assignment: CDR1 LNHNV and CDR2 YYDKDF (reference sequence). The CDR3 runs 15 residues. This CDR3 is CATSRAGAGPYEQYF. CDR3 bases: TGTGCCACCAGCAGAGCGGGAGCTGGCCCCTACGAGCAGTACTTC.

The chain recombines TRBV7-3 with TRBJ2-1; tentatively, D is TRBD1 (6 bases). V lost 5 bases and J 0 bases, leaving 17 bases between the germline ends. CDR1 is SGHTA, CDR2 FQGTGA, per germline. CDR3 size: 17 residues. CDR3 nucleotide sequence: TGTGCCAGCAGCCCTCGACGGACAGCTGGCTCCTACAATGAGCAGTTCTTC. Encoded protein: CASSPRRTAGSYNEQFF.

This clonotype was found once. One junction end does not reproduce the germline sequence, and a read error may be involved. The chain employs TRBV20-1 and TRBJ1-6; D perhaps matches TRBD1 (6 bases). Germline values: CDR1 DFQATT, CDR2 SNEGSKA (reference sequence). The CDR3 runs to 12 residues. CDR3 loop: CSTRKGDSPLHF. The DNA of the CDR3 is TGCAGTACTAGAAAGGGGGATTCACCCCTCCACTTT.

The chain joins TRBV7-2 to TRBJ2-1; a possible D gene is TRBD2 (5 bases). The V gene's germline CDR1 is SGHTA and CDR2 FQGNSA. This CDR3 region has 15 residues. V gave up 5 bases and J gave up 2 bases, with 13 bases separating them. CDR3 DNA sequence: TGTGCCAGCAGCGAAGAGGGATATACCTACAATGAGCAGTTCTTC. Its protein is CASSEEGYTYNEQFF.

The genes are TRBV6-2 or TRBV6-3 and TRBJ2-1; D unresolved. CDR1 and CDR2 from the germline V gene are MNHEY and SVGEGT. Trimming removed 0 bases from V and 7 bases from J, with 19 bases in between. The CDR3 covers 17 residues. The CDR3: CASSYSILSESRNEQFF. CDR3 nucleotides: TGTGCCAGCAGTTACTCGATTTTGTCGGAATCGCGGAATGAGCAGTTCTTC.

This chain links TRBV3-1 with TRBJ1-2; a weak D match, TRBD1 (5 bases). The CDR3 has 14 residues. Germline lookup yields CDR1 LGHDT and CDR2 YNNKEL (reference sequence). Trimming left V 4 bases short and J 8 bases short, with 17 bases between. Here the CDR3 DNA reads TGTGCCAGCAGCCCCTCAGGGCCCGCCGGCGGCTACACCTTC. Amino acid sequence: CASSPSGPAGGYTF.

This clonotype was seen a handful of times. The chain joins TRBV29-1 to TRBJ1-4, with 10 bases identical to TRBD1. With V trimmed by 6 bases and J by 8 bases, 3 bases remained unmatched. Germline V CDR1 and CDR2: SQVTM, ANQGSEA. The CDR3 is 12 amino acids. The CDR3 DNA reads as TGCAGCGTCTCGACAGGGGGCGAAAAACTGTTTTTT. Translation gives CSVSTGGEKLFF.

Only one count was recorded for this clonotype. V is TRBV5-1 and J is TRBJ2-5; 8 positions match TRBD2. The CDR3 is made up of 13 amino acids. With 5 bases clipped from V and 11 bases from J, the junction kept 11 bases outside the gene matches. Germline CDR1 SGHRS, CDR2 YFSETQ. The CDR3 spells CASRGLADLAQYF. Written as DNA, the CDR3 is TGCGCCAGCAGAGGACTAGCCGATCTTGCGCAGTACTTC.

Only a few counts were recorded for this clonotype. V usage is TRBV4-2 and J usage is TRBJ1-2, with 8 bases aligning to TRBD1. With 3 bases clipped from V and 2 bases from J, the junction kept 11 bases outside the gene matches. Germline CDR1 and CDR2: LGHNA and YNFKEQ. The CDR3 is made up of 17 amino acids. CDR3 residues: CASSQGRTGSPNYGYTF. In DNA, the CDR3 is TGTGCCAGCAGCCAGGGCAGGACAGGGTCTCCCAACTATGGCTACACCTTC.

The J gene is TRBJ2-3, the V gene TRBV20-1; a possible D gene is TRBD2 (6 bases). This CDR3 has 15 residues. The germline V gene has CDR1 DFQATT and CDR2 SNEGSKA (reference sequence). The V end lost 2 bases, the J end lost 1 base, and 13 bases lay between the germline ends. For the CDR3, the DNA is TGCAGTGCTAGAACCCGGGACTCGGGCACAGATACGCAGTATTTT. Residues: CSARTRDSGTDTQYF.

V gene TRBV19 combines with J gene TRBJ2-7, with a weak D call TRBD2 (5 bases). The germline gives CDR1 LNHDA, CDR2 SQIVND (reference sequence). V was clipped by 5 bases and J by 7 bases, with 15 bases between them. This CDR3 is 13 amino acids long. The CDR3 DNA reads TGTGCCAGTAGTTTCATTCCTAGGAGGGAGCAGTACTTC. This translates into CASSFIPRREQYF. Filled out from reference TRBV19 and TRBJ2-7, the complete variable domain reads DGGITQSPKYLFRKEGQNVTLSCEQNLNHDAMYWYRQDPGQGLRLIYYSQIVNDFQKGDIAEGYSVSREKKESFPLTVTSAQKNPTAFYLCASSFIPRREQYFGPGTRLTVT.

This clonotype showed up just a few times. The chain uses TRBV27 and TRBJ2-5; TRBD1 might be the D (5 bases). Germline V CDR1 and CDR2: MNHEY, SMNVEV (reference sequence). V was shortened by 5 bases and J by 3 bases, with 16 bases between the two germline ends. The CDR3 is 15 residues long. The CDR3 spells CASSTRAGLEETQYF. For the CDR3, the DNA is TGTGCCAGCAGTACACGGGCAGGGTTAGAAGAGACCCAGTACTTC.

The sample holds a few counts of this clonotype. The CDR3 region has the DNA TGCAGCGTAGGGACTACATTGACTAATGAGCAGTTCTTC. The encoded protein is CSVGTTLTNEQFF. This chain joins TRBV29-1 and TRBJ2-1; 7 positions match TRBD2. The CDR3 has 13 amino acids. Germline loops: CDR1 SQVTM, CDR2 ANQGSEA. V dropped 6 bases and J dropped 7; count of bases not matched to a gene: 9.

This chain uses TRBV10-3 with TRBJ2-7; a possible D gene is TRBD1 (6 bases). Trimming removed 3 bases at V and 3 bases at J, with 12 bases between. The CDR3 contains 14 residues. The V gene's germline CDR1 is ENHRY and CDR2 SYGVKD. CDR3: CAISEQGKNYEQYF. The CDR3 DNA follows: TGTGCCATCAGTGAACAGGGAAAGAACTACGAGCAGTACTTC.

About this clonotype: A read error may produce the germline difference seen at one junction end. The chain joins TRBV5-1 to TRBJ2-4, with 7 nucleotides matching TRBD2. The DNA end favors TRBJ2-7, so the J call may be wrong. Looked up from germline, CDR1 is SGHRS and CDR2 is YFSETQ. This CDR3 has 13 amino acids. Written as DNA, the CDR3 is TGCGCCGGCAGCTCCGGACTAGCCTACGAGCAGTACTTC. Its translation is CAGSSGLAYEQYF.